The rows below give T cell receptor beta chains drawn from one sample of a study of T cell responses to AZD1222 COVID-19 vaccine. TCRdb's table, derived via immunoSEQ multiplex PCR, lists solely in-frame clones and lacks some. The repertoire includes approximately 67,000 clones, 83% of them detected once, and about 6.3% sits in the top ten. Here the sequenced sample was peripheral blood, taken 28 days after the second AZD1222 dose. Every receptor here comes from an adult who received the AZD1222 COVID-19 vaccine. Each CDR3 is given with its conserved first and last residue. A D gene is named only where the DNA matches it firmly. Clone size is shown for a subset of rows, as once, few, many or a class of expanded clone.

J: TRBJ1-1; size: .; D: TRBD1; V: TRBV3-1/TRBV3-2; DNA: TGTGCCAGCAGCCACGCGACAGGGTCCACTGAAGCTTTCTTT; CDR3: CASSHATGSTEAFF
J: TRBJ1-4; size: .; D: .; V: TRBV6-1; DNA: TGTGCCAGCAGTGGACAAGGGTCACCAACTAATGAAAAACTGTTTTTT; CDR3: CASSGQGSPTNEKLFF
J: TRBJ1-1; size: .; D: TRBD1; V: TRBV6-6; DNA: TGTGCCAGCAGTTTTCGGACAGGGGCGAACACTGAAGCTTTCTTT; CDR3: CASSFRTGANTEAFF
J: TRBJ2-1; size: .; D: .; V: TRBV24-1; DNA: TGTGCCACCAGTGATCCCACTACCAGGGACACCAATGAGCAGTTCTTC; CDR3: CATSDPTTRDTNEQFF
J: TRBJ2-3; size: .; D: .; V: TRBV27; DNA: TGTGCCAGCAGTCTTATCTTCCGTATCACAGATACGCAGTATTTT; CDR3: CASSLIFRITDTQYF
J: TRBJ1-2; size: .; D: .; V: TRBV27; DNA: TGTGCCAGCAGTTTGTTCAGCAACACCGGCCTCCGGGGCTACACCTTC; CDR3: CASSLFSNTGLRGYTF
J: TRBJ2-7; size: .; D: .; V: TRBV5-6; DNA: TGTGCCAGCAGTCTTGGGAAATACGAGCAGTACTTC; CDR3: CASSLGKYEQYF
J: TRBJ2-2; size: .; D: .; V: TRBV7-6; DNA: TGTGCCAGCAGCTTAGCGGAGGGCGGGATCGGGGAGCTGTTTTTT; CDR3: CASSLAEGGIGELFF
J: TRBJ1-5; size: once; D: .; V: TRBV2; DNA: TGTGCCAGCAGTGAAGGGCTCCGGGGGGGTAGCAATCAGCCCCAGCATTTT; CDR3: CASSEGLRGGSNQPQHF
J: TRBJ2-7; size: .; D: .; V: TRBV12-3/TRBV12-4; DNA: TGTGCCAGCAGTTTAGAGCGATGGAAGCAGTACTTC; CDR3: CASSLERWKQYF
J: TRBJ1-5; size: .; D: .; V: TRBV19; DNA: TGTGCCCCAGAGGGGCTTAGCAATCAGCCCCAGCATTTT; CDR3: CAPEGLSNQPQHF
J: TRBJ2-1; size: .; D: .; V: TRBV5-1; DNA: TGCGCCAGCAGCTTGGACCTCCTCGACAATGAGCAGTTCTTC; CDR3: CASSLDLLDNEQFF
J: TRBJ2-7; size: few; D: .; V: TRBV28; DNA: TGTGCCAGCAGTACGCAGGGGCTTTCCTACGAGCAGTACTTC; CDR3: CASSTQGLSYEQYF
J: TRBJ1-4; size: once; D: TRBD1; V: TRBV5-6; DNA: TGTGCCAGCAGCGACGGGACAGGGACTGAAAAACTGTTTTTT; CDR3: CASSDGTGTEKLFF
J: TRBJ2-5; size: .; D: TRBD1; V: TRBV5-1; DNA: TGCGCCAGCAGCTCGCAGACAGGGGTAGAGACCCAGTACTTC; CDR3: CASSSQTGVETQYF
J: TRBJ2-2; size: once; D: .; V: TRBV24-1; DNA: TGTGCCACCGGGACTAACACCGGGGAGCTGTTTTTT; CDR3: CATGTNTGELFF